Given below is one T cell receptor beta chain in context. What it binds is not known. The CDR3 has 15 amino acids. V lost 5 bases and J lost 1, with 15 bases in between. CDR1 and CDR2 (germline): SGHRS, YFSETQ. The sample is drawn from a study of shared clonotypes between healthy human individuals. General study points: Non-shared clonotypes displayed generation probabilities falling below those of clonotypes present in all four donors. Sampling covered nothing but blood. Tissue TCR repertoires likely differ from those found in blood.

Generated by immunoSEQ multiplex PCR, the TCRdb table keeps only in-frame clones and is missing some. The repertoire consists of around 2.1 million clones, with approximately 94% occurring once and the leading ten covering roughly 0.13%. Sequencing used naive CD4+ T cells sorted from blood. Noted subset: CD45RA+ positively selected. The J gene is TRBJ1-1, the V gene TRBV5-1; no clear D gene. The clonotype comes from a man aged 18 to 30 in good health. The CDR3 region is CASSRSVPGNTEAFF. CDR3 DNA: TGCGCCAGCAGTCGATCAGTCCCGGGGAACACTGAAGCTTTCTTT.